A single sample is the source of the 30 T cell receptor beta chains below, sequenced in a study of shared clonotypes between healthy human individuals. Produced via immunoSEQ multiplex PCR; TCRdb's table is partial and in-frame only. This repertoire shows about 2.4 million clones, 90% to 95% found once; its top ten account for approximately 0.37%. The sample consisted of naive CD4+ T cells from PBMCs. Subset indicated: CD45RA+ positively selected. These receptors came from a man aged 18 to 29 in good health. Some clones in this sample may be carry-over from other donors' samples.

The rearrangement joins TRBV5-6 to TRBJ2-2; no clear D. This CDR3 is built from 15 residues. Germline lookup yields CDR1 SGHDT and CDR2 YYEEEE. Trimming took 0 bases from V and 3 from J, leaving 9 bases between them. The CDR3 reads CASSLAAGYTGELFF. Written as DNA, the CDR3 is TGTGCCAGCAGCTTGGCAGCAGGATACACCGGGGAGCTGTTTTTT. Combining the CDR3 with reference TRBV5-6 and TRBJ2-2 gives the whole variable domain DAGVTQSPTHLIKTRGQQVTLRCSPKSGHDTVSWYQQALGQGPQFIFQYYEEEERQRGNFPDRFSGHQFPNYSSELNVNALLLGDSALYLCASSLAAGYTGELFFGEGSRLTVL.

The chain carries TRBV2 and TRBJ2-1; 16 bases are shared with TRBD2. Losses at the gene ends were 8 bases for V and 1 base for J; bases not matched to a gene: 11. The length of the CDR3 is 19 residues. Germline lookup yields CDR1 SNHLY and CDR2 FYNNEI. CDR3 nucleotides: TGTGCCAGCTACTCCATTTCGGGACTAGCGGGAGGGTCCTACAATGAGCAGTTCTTC. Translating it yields CASYSISGLAGGSYNEQFF.

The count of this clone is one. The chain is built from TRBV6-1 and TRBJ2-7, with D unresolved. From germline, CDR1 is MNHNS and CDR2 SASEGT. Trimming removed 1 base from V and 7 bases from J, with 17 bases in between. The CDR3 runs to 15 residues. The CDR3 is CASSEGSGPLGEQYF. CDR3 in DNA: TGTGCCAGCAGTGAAGGTTCCGGCCCATTGGGGGAGCAGTACTTC.

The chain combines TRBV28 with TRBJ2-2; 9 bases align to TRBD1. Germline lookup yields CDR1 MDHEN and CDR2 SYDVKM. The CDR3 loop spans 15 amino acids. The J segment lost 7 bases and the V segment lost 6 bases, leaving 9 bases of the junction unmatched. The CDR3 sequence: CASRDSQGAGGELFF. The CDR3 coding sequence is TGTGCCAGCAGGGACTCACAGGGGGCCGGCGGGGAGCTGTTTTTT. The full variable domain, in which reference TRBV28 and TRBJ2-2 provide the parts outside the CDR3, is DVKVTQSSRYLVKRTGEKVFLECVQDMDHENMFWYRQDPGLGLRLIYFSYDVKMKEKGDIPEGYSVSREKKERFSLILESASTNQTSMYLCASRDSQGAGGELFFGEGSRLTVL.

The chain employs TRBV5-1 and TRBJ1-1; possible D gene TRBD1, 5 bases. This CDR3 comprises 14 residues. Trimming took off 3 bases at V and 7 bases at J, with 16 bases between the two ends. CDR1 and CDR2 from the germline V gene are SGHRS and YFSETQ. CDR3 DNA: TGCGCCAGCAGCTCTTTATTCCGGGACGGTGAAGCTTTCTTT. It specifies CASSSLFRDGEAFF.

The CDR3 loop reads CASSRYTGTEYEQFF. CDR3 nucleotide sequence: TGTGCCAGCAGCCGATATACCGGGACAGAGTATGAGCAGTTCTTC. The gene calls are TRBV11-2 and TRBJ2-1, with 7 bases that match TRBD1. Germline loops: CDR1 SGHAT, CDR2 FQNNGV. With 5 bases clipped from V and 8 bases from J, the junction kept 12 bases outside the gene matches. This CDR3 is built from 15 residues.

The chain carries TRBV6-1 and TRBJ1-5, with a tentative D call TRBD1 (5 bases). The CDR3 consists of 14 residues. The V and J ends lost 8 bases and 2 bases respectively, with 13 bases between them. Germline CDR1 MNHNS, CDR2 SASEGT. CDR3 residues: CASGGRVGNQPQHF. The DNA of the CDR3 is TGTGCCAGCGGTGGCAGGGTTGGCAATCAGCCCCAGCATTTT.

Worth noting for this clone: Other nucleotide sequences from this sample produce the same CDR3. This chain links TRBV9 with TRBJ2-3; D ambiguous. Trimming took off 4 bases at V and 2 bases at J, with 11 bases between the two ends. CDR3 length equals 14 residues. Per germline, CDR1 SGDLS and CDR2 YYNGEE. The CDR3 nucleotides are TGTGCCAGCAGCCCTCGTGCATCCACAGATACGCAGTATTTT. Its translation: CASSPRASTDTQYF.

In nucleotides, the CDR3 is TGTGCCACCGGGACTAGCCCCCTCGAAAATGAGCAGTTCTTC. This translates into CATGTSPLENEQFF. J is TRBJ2-1 and V is TRBV30, with TRBD2 matching 9 bases. V shed 8 bases, J shed 7 bases, and the junction held 12 bases outside the gene matches. The germline V gene encodes CDR1 GTSNPN and CDR2 SVGIG (reference sequence). This CDR3 comprises 14 residues.

CDR3 region: CASSPTGSFYEQYF. The CDR3 DNA reads as TGTGCCAGCAGCCCGACAGGGAGTTTCTACGAGCAGTACTTC. The gene calls are TRBV7-8 and TRBJ2-7, with 7 bases matching TRBD1. The V and J ends lost 5 bases and 3 bases, in that order; junction bases with no gene match: 7. The CDR3 has 14 residues. The germline V gene has CDR1 SGHVS and CDR2 FQNEAQ. Filled out from reference TRBV7-8 and TRBJ2-7, the complete variable domain reads GAGVSQSPRYKVAKRGQDVALRCDPISGHVSLFWYQQALGQGPEFLTYFQNEAQLDKSGLPSDRFFAERPEGSVSTLKIQRTQQEDSAVYLCASSPTGSFYEQYFGPGTRLTVT.

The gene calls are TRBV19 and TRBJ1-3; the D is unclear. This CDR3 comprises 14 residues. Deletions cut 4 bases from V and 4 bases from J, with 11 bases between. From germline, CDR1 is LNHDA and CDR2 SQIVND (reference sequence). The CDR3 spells CASSTGFSGNTIYF. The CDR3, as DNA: TGTGCCAGTAGTACCGGATTTTCGGGAAACACCATATATTTT.

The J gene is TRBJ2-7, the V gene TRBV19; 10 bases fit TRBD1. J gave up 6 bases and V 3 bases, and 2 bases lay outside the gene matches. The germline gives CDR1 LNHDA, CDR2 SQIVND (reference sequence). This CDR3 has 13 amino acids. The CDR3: CASSMGTGAEQYF. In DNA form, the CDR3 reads TGTGCCAGTAGTATGGGGACAGGGGCCGAGCAGTACTTC. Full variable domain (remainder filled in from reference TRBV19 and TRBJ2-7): DGGITQSPKYLFRKEGQNVTLSCEQNLNHDAMYWYRQDPGQGLRLIYYSQIVNDFQKGDIAEGYSVSREKKESFPLTVTSAQKNPTAFYLCASSMGTGAEQYFGPGTRLTVT.

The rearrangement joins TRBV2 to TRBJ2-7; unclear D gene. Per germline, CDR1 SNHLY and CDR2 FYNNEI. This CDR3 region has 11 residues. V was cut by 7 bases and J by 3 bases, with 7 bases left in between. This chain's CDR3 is CASIRYYEQYF. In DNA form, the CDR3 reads TGTGCCAGCATTCGATACTACGAGCAGTACTTC.

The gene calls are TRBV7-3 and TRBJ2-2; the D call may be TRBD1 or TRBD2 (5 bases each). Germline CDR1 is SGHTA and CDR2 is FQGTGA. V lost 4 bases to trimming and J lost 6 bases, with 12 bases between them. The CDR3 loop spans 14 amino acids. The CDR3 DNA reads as TGTGCCAGCAGCTGGAGCAGGGAGTCCGGGGAGCTGTTTTTT. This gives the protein CASSWSRESGELFF.

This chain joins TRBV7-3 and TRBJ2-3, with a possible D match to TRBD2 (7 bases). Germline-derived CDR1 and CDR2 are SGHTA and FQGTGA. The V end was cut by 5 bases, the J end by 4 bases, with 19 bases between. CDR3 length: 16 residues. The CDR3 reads CASSPRGRERADTQYF. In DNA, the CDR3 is TGTGCCAGCAGCCCCCGGGGGCGGGAGAGGGCAGATACGCAGTATTTT.

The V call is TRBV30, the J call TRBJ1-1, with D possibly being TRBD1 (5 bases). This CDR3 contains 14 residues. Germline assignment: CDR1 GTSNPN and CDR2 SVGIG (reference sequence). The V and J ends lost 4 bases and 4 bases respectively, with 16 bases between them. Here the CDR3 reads CAWTPGGKSTEAFF. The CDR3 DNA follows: TGTGCCTGGACCCCCGGGGGGAAGTCCACTGAAGCTTTCTTT.

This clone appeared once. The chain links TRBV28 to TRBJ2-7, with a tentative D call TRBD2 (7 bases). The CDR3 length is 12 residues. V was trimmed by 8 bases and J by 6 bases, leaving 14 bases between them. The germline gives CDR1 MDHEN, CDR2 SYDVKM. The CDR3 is CASAREGVEQYF. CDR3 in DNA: TGTGCCAGCGCCAGGGAGGGGGTCGAGCAGTACTTC.

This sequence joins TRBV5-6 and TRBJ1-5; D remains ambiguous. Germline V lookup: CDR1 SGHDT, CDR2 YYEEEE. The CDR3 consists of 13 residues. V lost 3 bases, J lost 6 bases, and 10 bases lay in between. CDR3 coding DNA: TGTGCCAGCAGCTCCCGACCGGGTCAGCCCCAGCATTTT. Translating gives CASSSRPGQPQHF.

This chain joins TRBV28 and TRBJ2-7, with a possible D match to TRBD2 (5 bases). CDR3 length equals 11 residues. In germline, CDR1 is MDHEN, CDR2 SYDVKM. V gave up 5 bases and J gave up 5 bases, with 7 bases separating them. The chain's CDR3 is CASSGRDEQYF. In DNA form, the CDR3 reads TGTGCCAGCAGTGGGCGGGACGAGCAGTACTTC.

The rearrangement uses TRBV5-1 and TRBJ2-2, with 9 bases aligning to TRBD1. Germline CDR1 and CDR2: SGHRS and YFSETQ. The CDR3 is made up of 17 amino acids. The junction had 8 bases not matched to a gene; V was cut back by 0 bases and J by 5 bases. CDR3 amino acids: CASSLERGQGGTGELFF. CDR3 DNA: TGCGCCAGCAGCTTGGAAAGGGGACAGGGAGGGACCGGGGAGCTGTTTTTT.

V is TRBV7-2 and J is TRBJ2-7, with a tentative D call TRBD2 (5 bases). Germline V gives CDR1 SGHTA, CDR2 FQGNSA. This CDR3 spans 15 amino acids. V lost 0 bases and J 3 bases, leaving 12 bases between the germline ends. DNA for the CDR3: TGTGCCAGCAGCTTAGCGAGGCTAGCCCTCTACGAGCAGTACTTC. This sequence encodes CASSLARLALYEQYF.

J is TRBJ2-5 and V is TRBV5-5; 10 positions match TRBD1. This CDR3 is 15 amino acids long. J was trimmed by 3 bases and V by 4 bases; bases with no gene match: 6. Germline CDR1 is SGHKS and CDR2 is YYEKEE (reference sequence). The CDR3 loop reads CASSRAGTGEETQYF. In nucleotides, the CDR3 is TGTGCCAGCAGCCGCGCCGGGACAGGGGAAGAGACCCAGTACTTC. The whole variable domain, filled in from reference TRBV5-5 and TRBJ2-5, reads DAGVTQSPTHLIKTRGQQVTLRCSPISGHKSVSWYQQVLGQGPQFIFQYYEKEERGRGNFPDRFSARQFPNYSSELNVNALLLGDSALYLCASSRAGTGEETQYFGPGTRLLVL.

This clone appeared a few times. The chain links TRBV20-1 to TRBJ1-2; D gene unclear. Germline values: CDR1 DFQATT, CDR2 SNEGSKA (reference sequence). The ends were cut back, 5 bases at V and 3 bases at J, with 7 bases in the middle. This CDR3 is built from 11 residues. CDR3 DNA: TGCAGTGCTCAGCTAGACTATGGCTACACCTTC. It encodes CSAQLDYGYTF.

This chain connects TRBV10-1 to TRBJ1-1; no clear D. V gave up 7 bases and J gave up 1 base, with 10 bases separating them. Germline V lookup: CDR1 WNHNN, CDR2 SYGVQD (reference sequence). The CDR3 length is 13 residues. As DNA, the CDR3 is TGCGCCAGCACCTTATCGGCGAACACTGAAGCTTTCTTT. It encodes CASTLSANTEAFF.

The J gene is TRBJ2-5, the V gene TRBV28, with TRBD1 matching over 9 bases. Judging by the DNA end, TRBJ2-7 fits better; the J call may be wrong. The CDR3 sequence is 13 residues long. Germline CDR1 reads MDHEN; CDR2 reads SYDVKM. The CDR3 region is CASGQGIPYEQYF. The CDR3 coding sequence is TGTGCCAGCGGACAGGGGATTCCCTACGAGCAGTACTTC.

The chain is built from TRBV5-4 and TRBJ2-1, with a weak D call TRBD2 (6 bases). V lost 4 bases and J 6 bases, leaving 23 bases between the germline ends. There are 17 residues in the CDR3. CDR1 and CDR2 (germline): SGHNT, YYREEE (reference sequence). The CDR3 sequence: CASSLPGRRDPTNEQFF. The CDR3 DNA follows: TGTGCCAGCAGCCTTCCCGGGCGGCGGGATCCAACCAATGAGCAGTTCTTC. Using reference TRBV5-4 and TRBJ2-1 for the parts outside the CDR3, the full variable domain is ETGVTQSPTHLIKTRGQQVTLRCSSQSGHNTVSWYQQALGQGPQFIFQYYREEENGRGNFPPRFSGLQFPNYSSELNVNALELDDSALYLCASSLPGRRDPTNEQFFGPGTRLTVL.

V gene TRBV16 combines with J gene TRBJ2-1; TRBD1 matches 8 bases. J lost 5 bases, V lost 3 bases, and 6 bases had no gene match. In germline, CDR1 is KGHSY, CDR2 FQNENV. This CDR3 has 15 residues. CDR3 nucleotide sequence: TGTGCCAGCAGCCACGGGACAGGATATAACAATGAGCAGTTCTTC. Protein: CASSHGTGYNNEQFF. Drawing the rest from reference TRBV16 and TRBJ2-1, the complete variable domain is GEEVAQTPKHLVRGEGQKAKLYCAPIKGHSYVFWYQQVLKNEFKFLISFQNENVFDETGMPKERFSAKCLPNSPCSLEIQATKLEDSAVYFCASSHGTGYNNEQFFGPGTRLTVL.

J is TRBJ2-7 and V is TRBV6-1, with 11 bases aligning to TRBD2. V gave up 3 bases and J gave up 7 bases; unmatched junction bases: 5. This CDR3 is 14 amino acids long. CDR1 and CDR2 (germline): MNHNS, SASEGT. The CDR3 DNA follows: TGTGCCAGCAGTGACCGGCTAGCGGGAGGAGAGCAGTACTTC. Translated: CASSDRLAGGEQYF.

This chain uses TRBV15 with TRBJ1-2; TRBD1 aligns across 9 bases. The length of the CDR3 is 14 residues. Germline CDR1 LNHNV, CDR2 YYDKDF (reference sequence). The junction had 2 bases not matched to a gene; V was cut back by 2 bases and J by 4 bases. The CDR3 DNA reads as TGTGCCACCAGCAGACCGGACAGGGGCTATGGCTACACCTTC. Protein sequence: CATSRPDRGYGYTF.

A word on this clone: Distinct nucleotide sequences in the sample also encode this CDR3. The CDR3 spells CASSLAGGTYNEQFF. The CDR3 DNA sequence: TGTGCCAGCAGCTTAGCGGGAGGCACCTACAATGAGCAGTTCTTC. This chain joins TRBV7-3 and TRBJ2-1; 8 nucleotides align to TRBD2. The V gene end was trimmed by 2 bases and the J gene end by 2 bases; junction bases not matched to a gene: 2. CDR1 SGHTA and CDR2 FQGTGA come from the germline V gene. The length of the CDR3 is 15 residues.